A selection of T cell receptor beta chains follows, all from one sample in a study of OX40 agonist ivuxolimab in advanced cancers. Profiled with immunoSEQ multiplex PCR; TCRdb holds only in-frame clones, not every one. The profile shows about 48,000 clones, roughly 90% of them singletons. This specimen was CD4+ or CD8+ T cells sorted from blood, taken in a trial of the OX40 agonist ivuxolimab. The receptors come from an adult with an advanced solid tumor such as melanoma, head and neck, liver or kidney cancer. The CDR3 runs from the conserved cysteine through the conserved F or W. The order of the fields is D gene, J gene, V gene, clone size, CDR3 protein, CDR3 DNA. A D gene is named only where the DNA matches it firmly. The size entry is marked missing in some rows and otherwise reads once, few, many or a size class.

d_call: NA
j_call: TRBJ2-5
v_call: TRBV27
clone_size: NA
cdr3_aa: CASSLSGRGPSVWETQYF
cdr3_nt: TGTGCCAGCAGTTTATCCGGCAGAGGACCCTCAGTTTGGGAGACCCAGTACTTC

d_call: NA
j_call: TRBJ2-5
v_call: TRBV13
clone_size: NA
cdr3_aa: CASSLSGNTGEEETQYF
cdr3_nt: TGTGCCAGCAGCTTATCGGGTAACACAGGGGAGGAGGAGACCCAGTACTTC

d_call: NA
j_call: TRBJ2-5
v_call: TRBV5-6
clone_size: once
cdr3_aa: CAERNPGVGETQYF
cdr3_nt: TGTGCCGAACGTAATCCGGGAGTCGGAGAGACCCAGTACTTC

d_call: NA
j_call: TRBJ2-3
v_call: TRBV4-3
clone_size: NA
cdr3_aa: CASKGPGESDTQYF
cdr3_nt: TGCGCCAGCAAGGGACCCGGTGAGTCAGATACGCAGTATTTT

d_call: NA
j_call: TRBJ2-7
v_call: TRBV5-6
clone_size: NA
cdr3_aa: CAASRGNSYEQYF
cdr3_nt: TGTGCCGCCAGTCGGGGGAACTCCTACGAGCAGTACTTC

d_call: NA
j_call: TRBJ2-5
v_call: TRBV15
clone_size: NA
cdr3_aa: CATDRGGGPTLQETQYF
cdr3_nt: TGTGCCACCGACCGGGGTGGGGGGCCTACTCTGCAAGAGACCCAGTACTTC

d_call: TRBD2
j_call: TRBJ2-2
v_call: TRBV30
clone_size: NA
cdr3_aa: CAWRDRWLAGEETGELFF
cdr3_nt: TGTGCCTGGAGAGACAGGTGGCTAGCGGGAGAAGAAACCGGGGAGCTGTTTTTT

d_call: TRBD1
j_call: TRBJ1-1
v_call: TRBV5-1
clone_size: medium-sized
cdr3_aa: CASSPRGWNTEAFF
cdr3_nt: TGCGCCAGCAGTCCCAGGGGGTGGAACACTGAAGCTTTCTTT

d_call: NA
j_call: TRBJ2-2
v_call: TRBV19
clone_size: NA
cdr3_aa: CASIPTMQLRDTGELFF
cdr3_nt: TGTGCCAGTATCCCCACAATGCAGTTGAGGGACACCGGGGAGCTGTTTTTT

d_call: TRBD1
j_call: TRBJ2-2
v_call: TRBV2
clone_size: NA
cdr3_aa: CASRQQGSGELFF
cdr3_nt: TGTGCCAGCAGGCAACAGGGGTCCGGGGAGCTGTTTTTT

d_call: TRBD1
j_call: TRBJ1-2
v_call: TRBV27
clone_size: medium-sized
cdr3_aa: CASSSLGDSYGYTF
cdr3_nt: TGTGCCAGCAGTTCTTTGGGGGACAGTTATGGCTACACCTTC

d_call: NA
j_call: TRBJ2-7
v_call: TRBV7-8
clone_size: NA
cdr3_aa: CASSPREGGEQYF
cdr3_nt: TGTGCCAGCAGCCCCCGGGAAGGAGGCGAGCAGTACTTC

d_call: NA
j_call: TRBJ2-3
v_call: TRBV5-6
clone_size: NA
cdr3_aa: CASSFEVEYLSTDTQYF
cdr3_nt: TGTGCCAGCAGCTTCGAGGTAGAATATCTAAGCACAGATACGCAGTATTTT

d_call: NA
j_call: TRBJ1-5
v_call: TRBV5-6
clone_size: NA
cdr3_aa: CASSAGVIENQPQHF
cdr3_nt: TGTGCCAGCAGCGCAGGGGTAATAGAAAATCAGCCCCAGCATTTT

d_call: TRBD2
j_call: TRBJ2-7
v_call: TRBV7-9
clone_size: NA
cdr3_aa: CASSLEGAGGPYEQYF
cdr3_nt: TGTGCCAGCAGCTTAGAGGGCGCGGGAGGGCCCTACGAGCAGTACTTC

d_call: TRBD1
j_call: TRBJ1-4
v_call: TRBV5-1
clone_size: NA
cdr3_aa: CASSLGGATGEKLFF
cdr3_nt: TGCGCCAGCAGCTTGGGGGGCGCGACAGGGGAAAAACTGTTTTTT

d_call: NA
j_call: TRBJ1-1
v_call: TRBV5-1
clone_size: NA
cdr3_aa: CASSLIGENTEAFF
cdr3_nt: TGCGCCAGCAGCTTGATAGGGGAGAACACTGAAGCTTTCTTT

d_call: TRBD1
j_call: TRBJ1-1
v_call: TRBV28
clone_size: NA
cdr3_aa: CASSFLGGSSTEAFF
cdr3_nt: TGTGCCAGCAGTTTCTTAGGGGGCTCCTCTACTGAAGCTTTCTTT

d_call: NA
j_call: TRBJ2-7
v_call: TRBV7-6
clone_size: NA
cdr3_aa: CASSFGTYSYEQYF
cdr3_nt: TGTGCCAGCAGCTTTGGGACGTACTCCTACGAGCAGTACTTC

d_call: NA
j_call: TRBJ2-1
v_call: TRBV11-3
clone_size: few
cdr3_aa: CASSLGGDNPYNEQFF
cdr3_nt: TGTGCCAGCAGCTTAGGTGGCGACAATCCTTACAATGAGCAGTTCTTC